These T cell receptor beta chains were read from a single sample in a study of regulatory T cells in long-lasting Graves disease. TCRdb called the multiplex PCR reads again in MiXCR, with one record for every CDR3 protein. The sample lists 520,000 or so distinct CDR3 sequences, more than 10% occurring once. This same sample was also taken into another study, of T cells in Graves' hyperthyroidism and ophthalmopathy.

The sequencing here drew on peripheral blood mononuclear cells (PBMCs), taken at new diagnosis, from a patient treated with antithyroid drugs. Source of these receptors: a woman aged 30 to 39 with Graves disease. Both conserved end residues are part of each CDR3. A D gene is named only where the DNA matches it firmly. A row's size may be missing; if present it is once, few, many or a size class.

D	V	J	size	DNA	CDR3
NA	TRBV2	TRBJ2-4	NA	TGTGCCAGCAGTGAGCCCCGGGGGCCGAACATTCAGTACTTC	CASSEPRGPNIQYF
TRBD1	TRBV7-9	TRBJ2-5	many	TGTGCCAGCAGCCAATACCTTTATGCCGGGACAGGGACCTCATCTTACGAGACCCAGTACTTC	CASSQYLYAGTGTSSYETQYF
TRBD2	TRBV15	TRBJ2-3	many	TGTGCCACCAGCAGAGACGCTGGGACTAGCGGGTTAGTCAGCACAGATACGCAGTATTTT	CATSRDAGTSGLVSTDTQYF
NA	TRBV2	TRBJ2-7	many	TGTGCCAGCAGTCTAGAAGGACAGATCAACGAGCAGTACTTC	CASSLEGQINEQYF
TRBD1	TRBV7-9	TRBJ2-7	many	TGTGCCAGCAGGCGTGACAGGGAAGGTTACGAGCAGTACTTC	CASRRDREGYEQYF
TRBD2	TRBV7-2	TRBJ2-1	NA	TGTGCCAGCAGCTCCCAGCGGGAGGCCCTCAATGAGCAGTTCTTC	CASSSQREALNEQFF
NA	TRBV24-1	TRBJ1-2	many	TGTGCCACCAGGGGGGCAGCGGACTTATGGGGTGGCTACACCTTC	CATRGAADLWGGYTF
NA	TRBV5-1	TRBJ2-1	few	TGCGCCAGCAGATCGCGTCCCGCAAACAATGAGCAGTTCTTC	CASRSRPANNEQFF
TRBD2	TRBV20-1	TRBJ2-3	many	TGCAGTGCTAGGGTACTAGCGGGAGGCGCAACAGATACGCAGTATTTT	CSARVLAGGATDTQYF
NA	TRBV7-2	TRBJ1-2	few	TGTGCCAGCAGCATGGACGGCATCTATGGCTACACCTTC	CASSMDGIYGYTF
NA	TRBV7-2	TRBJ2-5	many	TGTGCCAGCAGCTTAGCTCCCCCAACAGGGAAACAAGAGACCCAGTACTTC	CASSLAPPTGKQETQYF
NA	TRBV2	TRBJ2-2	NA	TGTGCCAGCAGTGCGGAAGGGGTCGGGGAGCTGCTTTTT	CASSAEGVGELLF
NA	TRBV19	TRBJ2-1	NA	TGTGCCAGTAATCCTAATGGGGGGCTTTTCTACAATGAGCAGTTCTTC	CASNPNGGLFYNEQFF
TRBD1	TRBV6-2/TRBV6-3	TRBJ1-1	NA	TGTGCCAGCAGTTACAGGGGGACAGGAGTTACTGAAGCTTTCTTT	CASSYRGTGVTEAFF
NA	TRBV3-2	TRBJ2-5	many	TGTGCCAGCAGCCAACCCCGGGACAGGGTTGGAGAGACCCAGTACTTC	CASSQPRDRVGETQYF
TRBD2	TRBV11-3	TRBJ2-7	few	TGTGCCAGCAGCGCTCTAATAGCGGGAGAGCCCTACGAGCAGTACTTC	CASSALIAGEPYEQYF
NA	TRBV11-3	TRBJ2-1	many	TGTGCCAGCAGCTTAGTATCGGGGGGCGTCTACAATGAGCAGTTCTTC	CASSLVSGGVYNEQFF
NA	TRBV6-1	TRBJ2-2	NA	TGTGCCAGCCTAAGAAACGGGGAGCTGTTTTTT	CASLRNGELFF
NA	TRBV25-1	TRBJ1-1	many	TGTGCCAGCACCCGGGACTGGGGGACTGAAGCTTTCTTT	CASTRDWGTEAFF
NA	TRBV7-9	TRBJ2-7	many	TGTGCCAGCAGCTTACTCAGTTGGATCTCCTACGAGCAGTACTTC	CASSLLSWISYEQYF
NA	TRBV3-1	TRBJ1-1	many	TGTGCCAGCAGCCAAGGGACGGGTGCTTTCTTT	CASSQGTGAFF
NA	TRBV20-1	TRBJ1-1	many	TGCAGTGCTAGAGGTAGGGCCACGGGAACTGAAGCTTTCTTT	CSARGRATGTEAFF
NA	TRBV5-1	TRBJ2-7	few	TGCGCCAGCAGCTTGGGCCTTGGGGCACTTTCCTACGAGCAGTACTTC	CASSLGLGALSYEQYF
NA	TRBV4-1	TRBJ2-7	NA	TGCGCCAGCAGCCAAGAGGGCAGGGTCCGCTACGAGCAGTACTTC	CASSQEGRVRYEQYF
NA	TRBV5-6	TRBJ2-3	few	TGTGCCAGCAGCGTGGGCCTAGCACCAGATACGCAGTATTTT	CASSVGLAPDTQYF
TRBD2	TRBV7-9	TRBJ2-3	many	TGTGCCAGCAGCTTAGCAGCGGGGGGGAGCACAGATACGCAGTATTTT	CASSLAAGGSTDTQYF
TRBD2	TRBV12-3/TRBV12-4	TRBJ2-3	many	TGTGCCAGCAGTTCGGGACTAGCGGGTTTCACAGATACGCAGTATTTT	CASSSGLAGFTDTQYF
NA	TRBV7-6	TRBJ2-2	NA	TGTGCCAGCAGCTTACAAGGGGCTGACACCGGGGAGCTGTTTTTT	CASSLQGADTGELFF
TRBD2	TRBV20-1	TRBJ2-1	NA	TGCAGTGCTAGAGATCGCGCTAGCGGGAGCGGCGGTGAGCAGTTCTTC	CSARDRASGSGGEQFF
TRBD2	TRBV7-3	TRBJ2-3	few	TGTGCCAGCAGCCCCGACGGGAGGGCCCGCACAGATACGCAGTATTTT	CASSPDGRARTDTQYF
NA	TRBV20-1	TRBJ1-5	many	TGCAGTGCTAGAGGCGGGCCGGCAGGACCTAATCAGCCCCAGCATTTT	CSARGGPAGPNQPQHF
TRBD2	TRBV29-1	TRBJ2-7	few	TGCAGCGTTGCCGCCGGGACTAGCGGCTCCTACGAGCAGTACTTC	CSVAAGTSGSYEQYF
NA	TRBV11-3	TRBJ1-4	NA	TGTGCCAGCAGCCGTTCAGGGGTATATCGGGTAGGCGAAAAACTGTTTTTT	CASSRSGVYRVGEKLFF
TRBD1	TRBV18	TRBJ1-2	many	TGTGCCAGCTCACCTACCGGGACAGGGGTCGAGGGCTACACCTTC	CASSPTGTGVEGYTF
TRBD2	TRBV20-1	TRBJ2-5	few	TGCAGTGCTAGTCCAGCGGGAGATCGAGAGACCCAGTACTTC	CSASPAGDRETQYF
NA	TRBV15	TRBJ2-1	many	TGTGCCACCAGAAAACGGGAGAGGAATGAGCAGTTCTTC	CATRKRERNEQFF
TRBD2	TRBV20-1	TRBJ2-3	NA	TGCAGTAGCGGGAGGGCCTTCGATGCAGATACGCAGTATTTT	CSSGRAFDADTQYF
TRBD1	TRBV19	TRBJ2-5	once	TGTGCCAGTAGTACCTCGACAGGGGGAGAGACCCAGTACTTC	CASSTSTGGETQYF
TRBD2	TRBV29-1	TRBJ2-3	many	TGCAGCGTTGAAGGGGCTAGCGGGAGCTTGGTGGCAGATACGCAGTATTTT	CSVEGASGSLVADTQYF
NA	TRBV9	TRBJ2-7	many	TGTGCCAGCAGCGCCGACCCCATGGACCGACCGGCACACGAGCAGTACTTC	CASSADPMDRPAHEQYF
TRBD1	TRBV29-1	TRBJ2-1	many	TGCAGCGTTAACAGGGGATACAATGAGCAGTTCTTC	CSVNRGYNEQFF
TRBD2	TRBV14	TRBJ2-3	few	TGTGCCAGCAGCCAGGGACTAGCTAATACGCAGTATTTT	CASSQGLANTQYF
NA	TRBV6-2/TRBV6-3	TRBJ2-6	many	TGTGCCAGCAGTCCCCGACAGGTCTCTGGGGCCAACGTCCTGACTTTC	CASSPRQVSGANVLTF
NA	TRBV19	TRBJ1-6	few	TGTGCCAGCAGGGGTGGAGGGTATTCTTCACCCCTCCACTTT	CASRGGGYSSPLHF
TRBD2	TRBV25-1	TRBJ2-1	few	TGTGCCAGCAGTGATTCAGGAGCGGGAGGGTTTGAGCAGTTCTTC	CASSDSGAGGFEQFF